This T cell receptor beta chain was profiled in a study of cytomegalovirus exposure and HLA in healthy donors. Trimming removed 6 bases from V and 0 bases from J; junction bases left unmatched: 4. The CDR3 sequence is 14 residues long. Germline V gives CDR1 SQVTM, CDR2 ANQGSEA. Researchers ran the PCR with 60 Vbeta and 13 Jbeta primers. Data came from immunoSEQ multiplex PCR; TCRdb stores just in-frame clones and leaves some out. The table has 85,000 to 120,000 clones, roughly three quarters seen once. V usage is TRBV29-1 and J usage is TRBJ2-7, with TRBD2 identical over 11 bases. This TCR was sampled from a male donor in good health and CMV-seropositive. The sample was PBMCs. CDR3 residues: CSVAGLAGSYEQYF. CDR3 sequence (DNA): TGCAGCGTGGCCGGACTAGCGGGCTCCTACGAGCAGTACTTC.